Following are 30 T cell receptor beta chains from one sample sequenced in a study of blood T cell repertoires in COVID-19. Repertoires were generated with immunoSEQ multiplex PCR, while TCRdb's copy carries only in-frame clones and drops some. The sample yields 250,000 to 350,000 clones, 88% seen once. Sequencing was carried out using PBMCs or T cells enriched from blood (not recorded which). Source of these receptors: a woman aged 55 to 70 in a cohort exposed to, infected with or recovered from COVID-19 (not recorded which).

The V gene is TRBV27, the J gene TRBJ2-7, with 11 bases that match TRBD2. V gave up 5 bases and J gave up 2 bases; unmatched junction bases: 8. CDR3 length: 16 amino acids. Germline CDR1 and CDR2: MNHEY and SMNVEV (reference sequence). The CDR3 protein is CASSLGGTSGTYEQYF. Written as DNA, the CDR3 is TGTGCCAGCAGTCTCGGGGGGACTAGCGGTACCTACGAGCAGTACTTC.

CDR3 sequence: CASSPGQGSRTEAFF. The DNA for the CDR3 is TGTGCCAGCTCACCGGGACAGGGGTCGCGGACTGAAGCTTTCTTT. This chain links TRBV18 with TRBJ1-1; 10 nucleotides agree with TRBD1. Unmatched junction bases numbered 6, after V lost 3 bases and J lost 5 bases. The CDR3 sequence is 15 residues long. Germline values: CDR1 KGHSH, CDR2 LQKENI.

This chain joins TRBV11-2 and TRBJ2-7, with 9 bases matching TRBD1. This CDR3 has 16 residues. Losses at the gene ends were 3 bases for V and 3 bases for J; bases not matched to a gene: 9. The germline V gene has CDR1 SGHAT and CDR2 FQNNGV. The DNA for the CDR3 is TGTGCCAGCAGCTTCGGAAGGCGGACAGGGGACTACGAGCAGTACTTC. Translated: CASSFGRRTGDYEQYF.

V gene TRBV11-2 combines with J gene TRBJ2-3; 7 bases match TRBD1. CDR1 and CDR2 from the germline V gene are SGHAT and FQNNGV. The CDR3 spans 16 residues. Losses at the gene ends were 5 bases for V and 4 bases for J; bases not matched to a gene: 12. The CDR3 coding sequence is TGTGCCAGCAGCCTCGAGGGGGCTGGTAACTCAGATACGCAGTATTTT. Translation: CASSLEGAGNSDTQYF. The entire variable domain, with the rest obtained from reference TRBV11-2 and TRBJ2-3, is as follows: EAGVAQSPRYKIIEKRQSVAFWCNPISGHATLYWYQQILGQGPKLLIQFQNNGVVDDSQLPKDRFSAERLKGVDSTLKIQPAKLEDSAVYLCASSLEGAGNSDTQYFGPGTRLTVL.

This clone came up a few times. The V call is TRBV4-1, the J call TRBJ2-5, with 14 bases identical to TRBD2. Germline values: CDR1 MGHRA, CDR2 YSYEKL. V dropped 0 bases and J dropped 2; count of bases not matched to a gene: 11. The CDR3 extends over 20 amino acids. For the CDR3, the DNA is TGCGCCAGCAGCCAAGATAGGGGACTAGCGGGAGAGGCAGTACAAGAGACCCAGTACTTC. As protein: CASSQDRGLAGEAVQETQYF.

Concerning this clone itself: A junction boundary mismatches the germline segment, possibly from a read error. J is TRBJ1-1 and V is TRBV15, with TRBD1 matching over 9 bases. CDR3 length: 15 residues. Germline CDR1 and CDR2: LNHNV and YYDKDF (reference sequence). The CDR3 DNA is TGTGCCACCAGCAGGGTGGGACAGGGCCCTCCTGACGCTTTCTTT. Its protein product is CATSRVGQGPPDAFF.

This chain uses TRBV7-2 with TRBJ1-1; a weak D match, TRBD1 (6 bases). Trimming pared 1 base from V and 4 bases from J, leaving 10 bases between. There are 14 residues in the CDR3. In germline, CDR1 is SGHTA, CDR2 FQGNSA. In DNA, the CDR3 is TGTGCCAGCAGCTTAGGTGGGGGGGCCACTGAAGCTTTCTTT. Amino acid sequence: CASSLGGGATEAFF.

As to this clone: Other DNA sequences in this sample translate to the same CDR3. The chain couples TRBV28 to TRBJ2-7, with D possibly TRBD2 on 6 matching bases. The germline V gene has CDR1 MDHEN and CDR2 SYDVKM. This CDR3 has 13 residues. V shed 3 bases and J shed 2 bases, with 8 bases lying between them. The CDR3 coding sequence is TGTGCCAGCAGTTTGGGGGGACCCTACGAGCAGTACTTC. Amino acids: CASSLGGPYEQYF.

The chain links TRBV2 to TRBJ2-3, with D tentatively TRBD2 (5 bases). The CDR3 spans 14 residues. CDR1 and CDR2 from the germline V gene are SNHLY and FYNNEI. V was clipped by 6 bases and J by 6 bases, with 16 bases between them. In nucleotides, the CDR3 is TGTGCCAGCAGAGGGAACGCTCAGCGGGATACGCAGTATTTT. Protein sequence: CASRGNAQRDTQYF. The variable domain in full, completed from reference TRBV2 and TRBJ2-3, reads EPEVTQTPSHQVTQMGQEVILRCVPISNHLYFYWYRQILGQKVEFLVSFYNNEISEKSEIFDDQFSVERPDGSNFTLKIRSTKLEDSAMYFCASRGNAQRDTQYFGPGTRLTVL.

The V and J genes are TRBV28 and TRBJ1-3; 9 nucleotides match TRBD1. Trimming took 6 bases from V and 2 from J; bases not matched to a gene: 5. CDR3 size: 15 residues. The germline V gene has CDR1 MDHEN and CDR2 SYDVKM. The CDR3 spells CASSPRTGAGNTIYF. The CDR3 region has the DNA TGTGCCAGCAGCCCGAGGACAGGGGCTGGAAACACCATATATTTT.

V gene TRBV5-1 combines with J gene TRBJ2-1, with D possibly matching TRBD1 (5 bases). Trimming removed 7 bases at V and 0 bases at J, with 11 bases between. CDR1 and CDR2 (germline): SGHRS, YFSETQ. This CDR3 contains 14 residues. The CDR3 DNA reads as TGCGCCAGCGTACAGGAGAGCTCCTACAATGAGCAGTTCTTC. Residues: CASVQESSYNEQFF.

CDR3: CASRPTDTGELFF. The DNA of the CDR3 is TGTGCCAGCAGGCCTACGGACACCGGGGAGCTGTTTTTT. This sequence joins TRBV7-3 and TRBJ2-2; the D is unclear. CDR1 and CDR2 from the germline V gene are SGHTA and FQGTGA. The CDR3 runs 13 residues. The germline V and J ends were trimmed by 6 bases and 3 bases, with 8 bases remaining between them.

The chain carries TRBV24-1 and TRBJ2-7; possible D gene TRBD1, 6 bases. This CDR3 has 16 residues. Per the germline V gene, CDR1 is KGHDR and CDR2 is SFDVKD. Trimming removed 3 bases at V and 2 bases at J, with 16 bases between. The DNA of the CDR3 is TGTGCCACCAGTGATCACGGACAGCTCGGGACCTACGAGCAGTACTTC. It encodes CATSDHGQLGTYEQYF.

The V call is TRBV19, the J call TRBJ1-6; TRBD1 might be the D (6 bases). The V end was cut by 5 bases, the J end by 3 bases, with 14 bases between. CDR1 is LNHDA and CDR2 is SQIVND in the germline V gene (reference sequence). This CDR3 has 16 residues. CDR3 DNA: TGTGCCAGTAGTCCAGCCGGGACACGCTATAATTCACCCCTCCACTTT. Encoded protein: CASSPAGTRYNSPLHF.

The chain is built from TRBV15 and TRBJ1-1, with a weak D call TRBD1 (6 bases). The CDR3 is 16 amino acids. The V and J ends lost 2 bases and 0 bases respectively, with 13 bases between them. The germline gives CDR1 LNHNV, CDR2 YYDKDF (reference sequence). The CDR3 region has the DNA TGTGCCACCAGCAGACGGGACACCGGAATGAACACTGAAGCTTTCTTT. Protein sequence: CATSRRDTGMNTEAFF.

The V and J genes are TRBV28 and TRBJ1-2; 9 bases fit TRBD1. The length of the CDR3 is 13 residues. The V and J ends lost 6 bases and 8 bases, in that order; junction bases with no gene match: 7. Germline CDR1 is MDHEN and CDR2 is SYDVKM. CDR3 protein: CASSYRGLGGYTF. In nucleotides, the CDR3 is TGTGCCAGCAGCTACAGGGGGCTGGGGGGCTACACCTTC.

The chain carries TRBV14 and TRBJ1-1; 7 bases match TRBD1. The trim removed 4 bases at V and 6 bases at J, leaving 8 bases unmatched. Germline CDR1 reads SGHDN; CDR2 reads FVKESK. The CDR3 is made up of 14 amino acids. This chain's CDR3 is CASSRRGATPEAFF. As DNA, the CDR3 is TGTGCCAGCAGCCGCAGGGGGGCCACCCCTGAAGCTTTCTTT.

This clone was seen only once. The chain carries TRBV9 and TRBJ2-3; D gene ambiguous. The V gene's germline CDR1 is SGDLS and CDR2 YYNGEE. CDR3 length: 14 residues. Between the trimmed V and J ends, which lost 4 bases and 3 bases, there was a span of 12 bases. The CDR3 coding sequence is TGTGCCAGCAGCCGGAACCACGGGACAGATACGCAGTATTTT. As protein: CASSRNHGTDTQYF.

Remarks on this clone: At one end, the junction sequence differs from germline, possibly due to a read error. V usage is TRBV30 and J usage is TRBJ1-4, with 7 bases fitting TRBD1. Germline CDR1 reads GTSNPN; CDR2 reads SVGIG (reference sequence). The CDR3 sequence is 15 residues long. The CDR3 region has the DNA TGTGCCTGGAGCCAAGAGAGGGGGCCTAAAGAAAAACTGTTTTTT. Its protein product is CAWSQERGPKEKLFF. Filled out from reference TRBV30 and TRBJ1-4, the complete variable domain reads SQTIHQWPATLVQPVGSPLSLECTVEGTSNPNLYWYRQAAGRGLQLLFYSVGIGQISSEVPQNLSASRPQDRQFILSSKKLLLSDSGFYLCAWSQERGPKEKLFFGSGTQLSVL.

The CDR3 bases are TGTGCCACAGATAGGACAGGGGCCGCCGGGGAGCTGTTTTTT. This codes for CATDRTGAAGELFF. The rearrangement joins TRBV19 to TRBJ2-2; TRBD1 agrees at 9 bases. Germline V gene sequence: CDR1 LNHDA, CDR2 SQIVND (reference sequence). CDR3 length equals 14 residues. V dropped 10 bases and J dropped 6; count of bases not matched to a gene: 9.

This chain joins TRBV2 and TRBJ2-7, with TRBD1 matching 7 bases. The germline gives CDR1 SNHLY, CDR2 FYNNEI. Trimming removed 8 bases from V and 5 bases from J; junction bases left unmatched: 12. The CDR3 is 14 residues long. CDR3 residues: CASAMGDRAHEQYF. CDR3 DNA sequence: TGTGCCAGCGCAATGGGAGACAGGGCCCACGAGCAGTACTTC.

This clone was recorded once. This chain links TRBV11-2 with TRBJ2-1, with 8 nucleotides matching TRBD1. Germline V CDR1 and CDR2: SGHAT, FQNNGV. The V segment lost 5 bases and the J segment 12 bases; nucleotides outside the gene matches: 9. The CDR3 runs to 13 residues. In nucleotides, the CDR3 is TGTGCCAGCAGCGCCCAGGGGGCTGGGTGGCAGTTCTTC. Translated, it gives CASSAQGAGWQFF.

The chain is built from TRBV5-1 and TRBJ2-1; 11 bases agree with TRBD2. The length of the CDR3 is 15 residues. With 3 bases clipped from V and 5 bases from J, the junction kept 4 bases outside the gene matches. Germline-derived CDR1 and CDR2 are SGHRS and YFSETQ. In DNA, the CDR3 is TGCGCCAGCAGCTACGCTAGCGGGGGGAACAATGAGCAGTTCTTC. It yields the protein CASSYASGGNNEQFF.

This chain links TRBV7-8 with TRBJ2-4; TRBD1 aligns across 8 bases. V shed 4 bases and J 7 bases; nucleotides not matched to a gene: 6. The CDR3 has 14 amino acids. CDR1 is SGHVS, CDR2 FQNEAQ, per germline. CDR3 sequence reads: CASSSRGHMNIQYF. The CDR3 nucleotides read TGTGCCAGCAGCTCCAGGGGGCATATGAACATTCAGTACTTC.

DNA of the CDR3: TGCGCCAGCAGCCCCGGGACAGGGGGCGGGCAGCCCCAGCATTTT. Protein product: CASSPGTGGGQPQHF. The V call is TRBV5-1, the J call TRBJ1-5, with 12 bases aligning to TRBD1. Germline V CDR1 and CDR2: SGHRS, YFSETQ. This CDR3 spans 15 amino acids. The ends lost 4 bases at V and 7 bases at J; junction bases unmatched: 6.

CDR3 loop: CAWSVRGTEAFF. Here the CDR3 DNA reads TGTGCCTGGAGTGTACGGGGCACTGAAGCTTTCTTT. The genes are TRBV30 and TRBJ1-1, with D unclear. Germline V gene sequence: CDR1 GTSNPN, CDR2 SVGIG (reference sequence). This CDR3 region has 12 residues. V lost 0 bases and J 4 bases, leaving 6 bases between the germline ends.

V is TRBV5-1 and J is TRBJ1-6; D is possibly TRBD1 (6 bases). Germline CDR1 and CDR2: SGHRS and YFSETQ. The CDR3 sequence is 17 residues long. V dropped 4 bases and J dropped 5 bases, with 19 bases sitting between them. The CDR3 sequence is CASSLVPTGGNNSPLHF. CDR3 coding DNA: TGCGCCAGCAGCCTGGTCCCGACAGGCGGTAATAATTCACCCCTCCACTTT.

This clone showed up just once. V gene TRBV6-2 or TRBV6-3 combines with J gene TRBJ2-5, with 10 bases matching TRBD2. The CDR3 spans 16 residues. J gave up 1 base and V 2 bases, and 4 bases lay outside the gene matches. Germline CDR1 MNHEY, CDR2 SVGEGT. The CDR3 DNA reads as TGTGCCAGCAGTTACGCCAGCGGGAGGGCCCAAGAGACCCAGTACTTC. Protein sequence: CASSYASGRAQETQYF.

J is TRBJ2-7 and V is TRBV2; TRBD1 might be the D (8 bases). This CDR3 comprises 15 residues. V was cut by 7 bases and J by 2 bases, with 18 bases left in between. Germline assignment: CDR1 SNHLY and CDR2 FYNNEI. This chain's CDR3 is CASTLRGTGAYEQYF. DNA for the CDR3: TGTGCCAGCACCCTGCGGGGGACAGGAGCCTACGAGCAGTACTTC.

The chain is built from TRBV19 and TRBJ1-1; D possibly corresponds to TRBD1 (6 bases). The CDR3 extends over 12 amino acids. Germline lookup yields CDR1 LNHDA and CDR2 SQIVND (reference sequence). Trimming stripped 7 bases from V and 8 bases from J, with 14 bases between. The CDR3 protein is CASTGDTWEAFF. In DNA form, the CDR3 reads TGTGCCAGTACCGGGGACACTTGGGAAGCTTTCTTT.